These 25 T cell receptor beta chains were sequenced from one sample in a study of low-dose radiotherapy and immunotherapy resistance in tumors. First-strand cDNA relied on TRAV- and TRBV-specific primers spanning alpha and beta chains. A roughly 20-cycle PCR with a constant-region primer and V-primer adapter amplified TCRs. Each CDR3 protein is one row after TCRdb ran MiXCR on the reads. The data hold some 82,000 distinct CDR3 sequences, with under 20% observed a single time. As to time point: before trial treatment. The starting material was PBMCs, obtained before treatment. These receptors were collected from a male donor with prostate cancer.

This clonotype was picked up many times. The chain uses TRBV18 and TRBJ2-7, with 11 bases lining up with TRBD1. CDR3 length equals 15 residues. V shed 3 bases, J shed 3 bases, and the junction held 4 bases outside the gene matches. CDR1 and CDR2 (germline): KGHSH, LQKENI. CDR3 protein: CASSPTGTGGYEQYF. For the CDR3, the DNA is TGTGCCAGCTCACCGACCGGGACAGGGGGCTACGAGCAGTACTTC. The full variable domain, its missing parts supplied by reference TRBV18 and TRBJ2-7, is NAGVMQNPRHLVRRRGQEARLRCSPMKGHSHVYWYRQLPEEGLKFMVYLQKENIIDESGMPKERFSAEFPKEGPSILRIQQVVRGDSAAYFCASSPTGTGGYEQYFGPGTRLTVT.

This clonotype was recorded many times. The V and J genes are TRBV4-3 and TRBJ2-7; TRBD1 aligns across 10 bases. After removal of 1 base from V and 3 bases from J, the junction contained 3 bases not matched to a gene. Looked up from germline, CDR1 is LGHNA and CDR2 is YSLEER. The CDR3 loop spans 15 amino acids. In nucleotides, the CDR3 is TGCGCCAGCAGCCAAGGGACAGGGGGGCGCTACGAGCAGTACTTC. This sequence encodes CASSQGTGGRYEQYF.

Comments on this clonotype: This may come from a read error, since a much larger clone is one base off. This chain uses TRBV7-9 with TRBJ2-7; D ambiguous. This CDR3 has 11 residues. CDR1 is SEHNR, CDR2 FQNEAQ, per germline (reference sequence). V was shortened by 5 bases and J by 7 bases, with 9 bases between the two germline ends. DNA of the CDR3: TGTGCCAGCAGCGTAAACAATGAGCAGTACTTC. Its translation is CASSVNNEQYF.

The J gene is TRBJ2-5, the V gene TRBV12-3 or TRBV12-4, with D possibly matching TRBD1 (5 bases). The CDR3 contains 14 residues. V was trimmed by 0 bases and J by 7 bases, leaving 12 bases between them. CDR3 loop: CASSLAIREGTQYF. CDR3 in DNA: TGTGCCAGCAGTTTAGCGATCAGGGAAGGGACCCAGTACTTC.

This clonotype has at least ten counts. The rearrangement uses TRBV7-9 and TRBJ1-5; no clear D gene. The CDR3 consists of 13 residues. The germline V gene encodes CDR1 SEHNR and CDR2 FQNEAQ (reference sequence). V lost 1 base and J lost 2, with 3 bases in between. CDR3: CASSLDGNQPQHF. CDR3 in DNA: TGTGCCAGCAGCTTAGATGGCAATCAGCCCCAGCATTTT.

This clonotype showed up many times. The chain recombines TRBV5-1 with TRBJ2-7; D call uncertain. V lost 0 bases, J lost 6 bases, and 16 bases lay in between. CDR1 and CDR2 (germline): SGHRS, YFSETQ. This CDR3 comprises 15 residues. CDR3 amino acids: CASSLGFGPGGEQYF. The DNA of the CDR3 is TGCGCCAGCAGCTTGGGATTCGGGCCTGGCGGCGAGCAGTACTTC.

This clonotype was observed at least ten times. The chain carries TRBV29-1 and TRBJ2-3; no reliable D call. Germline CDR1 SQVTM, CDR2 ANQGSEA. This CDR3 has 12 amino acids. V lost 8 bases to trimming and J lost 4 bases, with 13 bases between them. This chain's CDR3 is CSSGWSPDTQYF. The CDR3, as DNA: TGCAGCTCCGGGTGGAGCCCAGATACGCAGTATTTT.

This clonotype has a count of ten or more. A junction end diverges from the germline sequence, so it may reflect a read error. The gene calls are TRBV20-1 and TRBJ1-3, with 9 bases identical to TRBD1. Per the germline V gene, CDR1 is DFQATT and CDR2 is SNEGSKA (reference sequence). The CDR3 consists of 11 residues. The CDR3 protein is CSARRTGVLIF. The CDR3 nucleotides are TGCAGTGCTAGAAGGACAGGGGTCCTTATTTTT.

This clonotype was found many times. The chain's CDR3 is CASSGLAGGVAYEQYF. In DNA, the CDR3 is TGTGCCAGCAGTGGGCTAGCGGGGGGAGTCGCCTACGAGCAGTACTTC. J is TRBJ2-7 and V is TRBV6-2 or TRBV6-3; 11 bases match TRBD2. The CDR3 runs 16 residues. Germline lookup yields CDR1 MNHEY and CDR2 SVGEGT. V lost 5 bases, J lost 2 bases, and 8 bases stayed unmatched.

This clonotype has ten or more counts. This chain connects TRBV28 to TRBJ1-3; the D gene is possibly TRBD1 (6 bases). The germline V gene encodes CDR1 MDHEN and CDR2 SYDVKM. The CDR3 loop spans 15 amino acids. V lost 8 bases, J lost 1 base, and 15 bases lay in between. The CDR3, as DNA: TGTGCCAGCGGGGACGGGGGCCGATCTGGAAACACCATATATTTT. Translating it yields CASGDGGRSGNTIYF.

At least ten counts were recorded for this clonotype. This chain joins TRBV28 and TRBJ2-7; 12 nucleotides line up with TRBD2. V dropped 7 bases and J dropped 7; count of bases not matched to a gene: 11. Germline assignment: CDR1 MDHEN and CDR2 SYDVKM. The CDR3 covers 15 residues. The CDR3 nucleotides are TGTGCCAGCAATGACCCGGGACTAGCGGGCCTGGAGCAGTACTTC. It codes for CASNDPGLAGLEQYF.

With respect to this clonotype: With only one base between it and a far larger clone, this is likely a read error. This sequence joins TRBV5-1 and TRBJ2-1; weak D call: TRBD1 (5 bases). The CDR3 is made up of 14 amino acids. Trimming pared 0 bases from V and 10 bases from J, leaving 14 bases between. CDR1 SGHRS and CDR2 YFSETQ come from the germline V gene. The CDR3 nucleotides read TGCGCCAGCAGCTTGGAGGGCAGGGCCTACGAGCAGTTCTTC. This translates into CASSLEGRAYEQFF.

As to this clonotype: A far larger clone is one nucleotide away, so this likely arose from a read error. V gene TRBV6-6 combines with J gene TRBJ2-1; 12 nucleotides align to TRBD2. Germline trimming cut 2 bases from V and 5 bases from J; bases unmatched to any gene: 7. Germline CDR1 MNHNY, CDR2 SVGAGI (reference sequence). The CDR3 sequence is 17 residues long. The CDR3 DNA reads as TGTGCCAGCAGTTACGCTAGAGGACTAGCGGGGAACAATGAGCAGTTCTTC. Its protein product is CASSYARGLAGNNEQFF.

This clonotype has ten or more counts. The rearrangement links TRBV4-2 to TRBJ1-2, with 10 nucleotides matching TRBD1. The CDR3 spans 16 residues. Germline loops: CDR1 LGHNA, CDR2 YNFKEQ. Trimming at V came to 0 bases and at J to 5 bases, leaving 6 bases not matched to a gene. CDR3 sequence (DNA): TGTGCCAGCAGCCAAGATCAAGGGACAGGGGTTTATGGCTACACCTTC. This translates into CASSQDQGTGVYGYTF.

By proportion, this clonotype is medium-sized. This chain links TRBV29-1 with TRBJ2-7; TRBD1 matches at 8 bases. Germline CDR1 reads SQVTM; CDR2 reads ANQGSEA. The CDR3 spans 14 residues. J gave up 2 bases and V 1 base, and 4 bases lay outside the gene matches. CDR3 sequence (DNA): TGCAGCGTTGAAGCGGGACAGGTGACCTACGAGCAGTACTTC. Its protein product is CSVEAGQVTYEQYF.

This clonotype has at least ten counts. J is TRBJ2-5 and V is TRBV19, with 8 bases lining up with TRBD2. CDR1 is LNHDA and CDR2 is SQIVND in the germline V gene (reference sequence). CDR3 length: 14 residues. Losses at the gene ends were 8 bases for V and 5 bases for J; bases not matched to a gene: 10. The CDR3 protein is CASVKRAGEETQYF. For the CDR3, the DNA is TGTGCCAGTGTGAAGCGAGCGGGGGAGGAGACCCAGTACTTC.

This clonotype was detected many times. The chain carries TRBV7-9 and TRBJ1-1; 7 nucleotides align to TRBD1. Germline CDR1 is SEHNR and CDR2 is FQNEAQ (reference sequence). The V gene end was trimmed by 1 base and the J gene end by 3 bases; junction bases not matched to a gene: 5. The CDR3 contains 15 residues. CDR3 amino acids: CASSLGSGGDTEAFF. The CDR3 bases are TGTGCCAGCAGCTTAGGATCAGGGGGTGACACTGAAGCTTTCTTT.

This clonotype has a count of ten or more. The gene calls are TRBV7-2 and TRBJ2-1; D is ambiguous. Looked up from germline, CDR1 is SGHTA and CDR2 is FQGNSA. This CDR3 is built from 13 residues. The V end was cut by 1 base, the J end by 9 bases, with 10 bases between. Here the CDR3 DNA reads TGTGCCAGCAGCTTAGTGGCGGCCGCTGAGCAGTTCTTC. This encodes CASSLVAAAEQFF.

This clonotype was counted between two and nine times. V is TRBV9 and J is TRBJ1-5; D gene uncertain. Looked up from germline, CDR1 is SGDLS and CDR2 is YYNGEE. This CDR3 region has 14 residues. Trimming removed 0 bases from V and 2 bases from J, with 6 bases in between. The CDR3 loop reads CASSVGAGNQPQHF. CDR3 in DNA: TGTGCCAGCAGCGTAGGGGCCGGCAATCAGCCCCAGCATTTT.

V usage is TRBV20-1 and J usage is TRBJ2-5; 16 bases agree with TRBD2. Germline CDR1 DFQATT, CDR2 SNEGSKA (reference sequence). Germline trimming cut 1 base from V and 5 bases from J; bases unmatched to any gene: 13. CDR3 size: 19 residues. The CDR3 reads CSARATVPGLAGGLETQYF. The DNA of the CDR3 is TGCAGTGCTAGAGCAACTGTCCCGGGACTAGCGGGGGGGCTGGAGACCCAGTACTTC.

This clonotype was recorded many times. The chain has TRBV3-1 and TRBJ2-7; D may be TRBD1 or TRBD2 (5 bases each). Trimming removed 4 bases at V and 0 bases at J, with 10 bases between. Germline CDR1 is LGHDT and CDR2 is YNNKEL (reference sequence). This CDR3 spans 14 amino acids. The CDR3 reads CASSRPGSSYEQYF. As DNA, the CDR3 is TGTGCCAGCAGCCGACCAGGGAGCTCCTACGAGCAGTACTTC.

At least ten counts were recorded for this clonotype. This chain uses TRBV6-4 with TRBJ2-3; TRBD2 matches 8 bases. V shed 5 bases, J shed 0 bases, and the junction held 7 bases outside the gene matches. The CDR3 consists of 16 residues. The germline V gene encodes CDR1 MRHNA and CDR2 SNTAGT. The CDR3 DNA is TGTGCCAGCAGTTGGGCGAGCGGGAGTAGCACAGATACGCAGTATTTT. Its translation: CASSWASGSSTDTQYF.

This rearrangement joins TRBV23-1 to TRBJ1-5, with a weak D call TRBD1 (5 bases). TRBV23-1 qualifies as an ORF whose function is uncertain. There are 13 residues in the CDR3. The ends were cut back, 4 bases at V and 7 bases at J, with 11 bases in the middle. CDR3 residues: CASSPGERQPQHF. In DNA, the CDR3 is TGCGCCAGCAGTCCGGGGGAACGGCAGCCCCAGCATTTT.

This clonotype has at least ten counts. This chain uses TRBV2 with TRBJ2-3, with 14 bases that match TRBD2. Germline trimming cut 6 bases from V and 8 bases from J; bases unmatched to any gene: 4. Germline CDR1 SNHLY, CDR2 FYNNEI. The CDR3 consists of 14 residues. CDR3 nucleotides: TGTGCCAGCAGAGACGGACTAGCGGGGGGTACGCAGTATTTT. Its protein is CASRDGLAGGTQYF.

The chain carries TRBV6-5 and TRBJ1-1, with D perhaps TRBD1 (6 bases). The V end lost 5 bases, the J end lost 1 base, and 11 bases lay between the germline ends. The CDR3 is 14 amino acids. Per germline, CDR1 MNHEY and CDR2 SVGAGI. DNA of the CDR3: TGTGCCAGCAGTAGGACCAGGGGGAACACTGAAGCTTTCTTT. It specifies CASSRTRGNTEAFF.